This T cell receptor (beta chain) was obtained from a study of T cell responses to AZD1222 COVID-19 vaccine. About the study: Pooling of second doses given at about 4 or about 12 weeks was done. Study conclusions and caveats: Only after the peak T cell response were repertoires sampled.

Measured with immunoSEQ multiplex PCR; TCRdb has only the in-frame clones, and not every one. This table has roughly 130,000 clones, approximately 85% appearing once. Comments on this clone: Its antigen is still unknown.

The TCR comes from an adult in good health. The sequences come from peripheral blood, collected on day 0 of AZD1222 vaccination.

In DNA, the CDR3 is TGTGCCAGCAGCTTAACATCGGGACAGTTGGGGAATGAGCAGTTCTTC. Translated, it gives CASSLTSGQLGNEQFF. The chain carries TRBV7-3 and TRBJ2-1; 7 positions match TRBD1. Germline V gene lookup returns CDR1 SGHTA and CDR2 FQGTGA. This CDR3 is 16 amino acids long. V dropped 0 bases and J dropped 7; count of bases not matched to a gene: 9.